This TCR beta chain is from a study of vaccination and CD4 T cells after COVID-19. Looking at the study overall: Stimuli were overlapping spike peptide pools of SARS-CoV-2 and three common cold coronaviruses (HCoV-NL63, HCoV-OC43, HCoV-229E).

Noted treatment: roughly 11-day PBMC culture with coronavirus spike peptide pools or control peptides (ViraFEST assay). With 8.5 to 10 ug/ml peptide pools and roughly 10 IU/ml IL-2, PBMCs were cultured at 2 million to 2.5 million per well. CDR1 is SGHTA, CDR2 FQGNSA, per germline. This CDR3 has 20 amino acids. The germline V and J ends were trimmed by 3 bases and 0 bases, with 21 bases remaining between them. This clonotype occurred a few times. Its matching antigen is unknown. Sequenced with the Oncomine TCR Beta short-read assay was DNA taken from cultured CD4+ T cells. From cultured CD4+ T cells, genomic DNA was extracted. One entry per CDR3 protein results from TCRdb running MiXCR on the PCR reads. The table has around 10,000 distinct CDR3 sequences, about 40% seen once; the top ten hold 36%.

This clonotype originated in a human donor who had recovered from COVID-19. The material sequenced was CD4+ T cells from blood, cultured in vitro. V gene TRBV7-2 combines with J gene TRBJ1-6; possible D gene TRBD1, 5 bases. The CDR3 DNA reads TGTGCCAGCAGCTTCACCGGGGGGGGACGGATTTTCTCCTATAATTCACCCCTCCACTTT. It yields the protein CASSFTGGGRIFSYNSPLHF.